The present entry profiles one T cell receptor (beta chain) with its context. The antigen this receptor binds is unknown. Base qualities are not at hand, and no much larger clone is one base apart. The immunoSEQ hsTCRB v3.0 assay was used at survey level resolution for TRB variable region sequencing. A depth of 40,000-50,000 T-cell genomes per sample was targeted for TRB sequencing. TRB libraries were pooled and sequenced on an Illumina MiSeq using a v3 150-cycle kit. The paper's data handling went like this. Repertoire analysis ran in R within a reproducible Nextflow workflow covering QC, data transformation and analysis. Custom analyses were implemented in LymphoSeq2, an R package for AIRR-Seq data exploration. A handful of samples that produced fewer than 5000 total TRB sequences were removed, so under 200 HIV repertoires were analyzed. Among the roughly 200 retained HIV repertoires, about 60 were collected before ART initiation and 120 to 140 were collected after ART initiation. Each repertoire was downsampled to 5000 TRB nucleotide sequences, and summary statistics were averaged across 100 downsampling iterations. Only TRB sequences with CDR3 regions of at least seven amino acids were retained for analysis. Diversity was assessed using a clonality score derived from Shannon entropy and using the Gini coefficient. Repertoire networks linked the top 5000 CDR3 amino acid sequences whenever two sequences differed by an edit distance of one. For TRB CDR3 amino acid sequences, antigen specificity groups and MHC restriction were predicted with GLIPH2. Known CMV, EBV, HIV or tissue antigen associations were flagged by matching CDR3 amino acid sequences against VDJdb and McPAS-TCR. Pre-ART, post-ART and control groups were compared with Wilcoxon signed-rank tests and Holm-Bonferroni correction. The clones in this table, taken by TCRdb from immuneACCESS, are in-frame only. Not every clone is retained; where verified, under half of the shortfall comes from an unresolved V gene, and the cause of the rest is unknown. Clone size and V and J calls were adopted from that table, with D and trimming inferred from the DNA. Within this sample are about 28,000 clones, with approximately 80% of them counted one time only. Roughly a tenth of the sample rests with the top ten.

This sample stems from a study of long-term antiretroviral therapy in people with HIV (dated by TCRdb to 2021 to 2024). A note on the overall study: Collection of the earliest samples took place about a decade ahead of the 2015 WHO recommendation for immediate ART, at a time when ART was typically delayed until CD4 counts fell. Test extractions of a monoclonal T-cell line alongside 30 to 35 polyclonal samples showed no cross-contamination during QIAcube processing. Among the approximately 30 participants with HIV, about 11 were female. A total of under 250 cryopreserved PBMC samples came from around 30 adults with confirmed HIV infection and were collected serially over a mean of approximately six years (range 1-12). This retrospective serial study examined whether starting ART and sustained HIV suppression were associated with changes in the composition and diversity of the TRB repertoire in peripheral blood.

V lost 3 bases and J lost 7 bases; the stretch between them is 19 bases long. The germline V gene specifies ENHRY as CDR1 and SYGVKD as CDR2. The CDR3 runs 17 residues from the cysteine to the phenylalanine. Only the CDR3 part of the read is kept: 51 bases, read in frame from the first base. The paper as a whole reports these results and caveats: Because PBMC availability was limited, only the TCR beta chain was sequenced, with no alpha chain pairing. Starting ART was linked to a significant rise in TRB diversity, yet even with long-term ART the diversity remained significantly lower than in transplant donor controls. The samples span the years 2004 to 2017, and the ART regimens used may be less effective than current regimens. Because pre-ART samples had limited cell numbers, profiling was done on unsorted PBMC rather than on sorted CD4+ and CD8+ T cells. At every time point, the repertoire was dominated by expanded TRB clones first identified before ART initiation, although this dominance fluctuated and, in many PLHIV, declined after ART. CDR3 length ranges in HIV repertoires were narrower than in controls, and network structure suggested an antigen-experienced repertoire with only a slight naive shift after ART. Inferences about post-ART repertoire changes were limited because no data were available on ART adherence, viral resistance or therapy changes.

Participants were included only if at least one PBMC sample before ART initiation and at least two post-ART samples were available. Treatment was received in the United States of America by all participants with HIV. Before DNA extraction, cryopreserved samples containing 1-10 million PBMC were thawed and washed. At the time of the earliest PBMC sample for each participant with HIV, ages ranged from roughly 20 to 60 years. Each participant contributed PBMC samples from 1-4 timepoints before ART initiation and 2-8 timepoints after ART initiation, with a median of 7 samples. For every participant, serial HIV viral load, CD4+ T-cell count, ART history and demographic data were obtained. A Qiagen kit on a QIAcube was used to extract genomic DNA from unsorted PBMC, with samples processed in batches of 12.

This specimen consisted of unsorted PBMCs, obtained 2.7 to 2.9 years after starting antiretroviral therapy. The sequence derives from a man aged 25-45 years with HIV. This chain joins TRBV10-3 to TRBJ1-6; D gene: possibly TRBD1, on 5 matching bases. The CDR3 here reads CAISDLPAGRENSPLHF. The sequenced DNA: TGTGCCATCAGTGACCTCCCAGCGGGCAGGGAAAATTCACCCCTCCACTTT.